These 25 T cell receptor beta chains originate from one sample sequenced in a study of vaccination effects on CD4 cells after COVID-19. Here immunoSEQ multiplex PCR was the method, and the copy in TCRdb shows in-frame clones only, minus some. The data show tens of thousands of clones, around 70% seen once. These receptors are not linked to any known antigen. Before sequencing, viral peptide pools were used by the ViraFEST assay to expand antigen-specific CD4+ T cells. After roughly 11 days in culture, the CD4+ T cells were isolated. Each participant was administered two doses of either the BNT162b2 or the mRNA-1273 vaccine. The source was CD4+ T cells from PBMCs cultured with HCoV-229E spike peptides, collected after COVID-19 vaccination. The receptors derive from a human donor who received a COVID-19 vaccine.

J is TRBJ2-2 and V is TRBV5-1; 13 bases map to TRBD2. This CDR3 is 16 amino acids long. Looked up from germline, CDR1 is SGHRS and CDR2 is YFSETQ. Unmatched junction bases numbered 4, after V lost 4 bases and J lost 4 bases. The CDR3 DNA reads as TGCGCCAGCAGCCCGGGACTAGCGGGGACCACCGGGGAGCTGTTTTTT. Translation: CASSPGLAGTTGELFF.

The gene calls are TRBV12-5 and TRBJ2-5; 8 nucleotides line up with TRBD2. The CDR3 has 16 amino acids. Trimming cost V 5 bases and J 1 base; bases outside gene matches: 9. Per germline, CDR1 LGHNT and CDR2 FRNRAP. CDR3 in amino acids: CASGGGVAGLQETQYF. DNA for the CDR3: TGTGCTAGTGGTGGCGGGGTAGCGGGGCTCCAAGAGACCCAGTACTTC.

The V call is TRBV18, the J call TRBJ1-5, with 7 bases identical to TRBD1. CDR3 length: 14 residues. Germline V gene sequence: CDR1 KGHSH, CDR2 LQKENI. The ends lost 2 bases at V and 7 bases at J; junction bases unmatched: 5. The CDR3 region has the DNA TGTGCCAGCTCACCAGGAACAGGGGAACAGCCCCAGCATTTT. Amino acid sequence: CASSPGTGEQPQHF.

The chain couples TRBV6-6 to TRBJ1-5, with a possible D match to TRBD1 (6 bases). Germline CDR1 is MNHNY and CDR2 is SVGAGI (reference sequence). V shed 5 bases and J shed 1 base, with 15 bases lying between them. The CDR3 extends over 16 amino acids. The CDR3 sequence is CASSPDRTPSNQPQHF. The CDR3, as DNA: TGTGCCAGCAGTCCCGACAGGACACCCAGCAATCAGCCCCAGCATTTT.

The J gene is TRBJ1-2, the V gene TRBV30; D not certain. The CDR3 contains 11 residues. V lost 5 bases and J lost 6, with 10 bases in between. The V gene's germline CDR1 is GTSNPN and CDR2 SVGIG (reference sequence). CDR3 amino acids: CAWGPANGYTF. The CDR3 nucleotides read TGTGCCTGGGGCCCGGCGAATGGCTACACCTTC.

This chain links TRBV27 with TRBJ2-7; TRBD1 matches 9 bases. Germline loops: CDR1 MNHEY, CDR2 SMNVEV (reference sequence). This CDR3 spans 14 amino acids. With V trimmed by 5 bases and J by 9 bases, 11 bases remained unmatched. DNA of the CDR3: TGTGCCAGCAGTGGCTCCGGGACAGGGTTCCCGCAGTACGTC. Protein: CASSGSGTGFPQYV.

The chain links TRBV24-1 to TRBJ2-2; 9 bases are shared with TRBD1. The CDR3 is 16 amino acids. Germline V CDR1 and CDR2: KGHDR, SFDVKD. Unmatched junction bases numbered 6, after V lost 4 bases and J lost 4 bases. The CDR3 region has the DNA TGTGCCACCAGTGACCCGGGACAGGGAATCACCGGGGAGCTGTTTTTT. Translated, it gives CATSDPGQGITGELFF.

The J gene is TRBJ2-1, the V gene TRBV27; D gene unclear. Germline V gene lookup returns CDR1 MNHEY and CDR2 SMNVEV (reference sequence). This CDR3 spans 14 amino acids. V gave up 5 bases and J gave up 15 bases, with 23 bases separating them. The CDR3 reads CASSAQARHPGWFF. CDR3 sequence (DNA): TGTGCCAGCAGTGCCCAGGCTAGGCATCCTGGTTGGTTCTTC.

V gene TRBV27 combines with J gene TRBJ1-4, with 7 bases matching TRBD1. The CDR3 spans 15 residues. Germline CDR1 and CDR2: MNHEY and SMNVEV (reference sequence). Unmatched junction bases numbered 18, after V lost 6 bases and J lost 14 bases. The CDR3 here is CASSKVRGTVPVLFF. The CDR3 nucleotides are TGTGCCAGCAGCAAAGTGAGAGGGACAGTTCCCGTGCTGTTTTTT.

This chain connects TRBV4-1 to TRBJ2-2, with 7 bases aligning to TRBD1. The CDR3 contains 15 residues. The V segment lost 3 bases and the J segment 7 bases; nucleotides outside the gene matches: 8. Per the germline V gene, CDR1 is MGHRA and CDR2 is YSYEKL. The CDR3 reads CASSHPIWTGGELFF. CDR3 nucleotide sequence: TGCGCCAGCAGCCACCCCATCTGGACAGGCGGGGAGCTGTTTTTT.

The CDR3 coding sequence is TGTGCCAGCAGTCCATCCCAGGGGGCGCTGGCTGGCTACACCTTC. Translation gives CASSPSQGALAGYTF. This sequence joins TRBV6-5 and TRBJ1-2, with 8 bases lining up with TRBD1. CDR3 length: 15 amino acids. With V trimmed by 5 bases and J by 7 bases, 12 bases remained unmatched. CDR1 is MNHEY, CDR2 SVGAGI, per germline.

This clone was recorded a few times. V is TRBV9 and J is TRBJ2-1; 7 nucleotides agree with TRBD1. The CDR3 covers 15 residues. Germline V lookup: CDR1 SGDLS, CDR2 YYNGEE. J was trimmed by 3 bases and V by 1 base; bases with no gene match: 4. CDR3 region: CASSVSGQNYNEQFF. DNA for the CDR3: TGTGCCAGCAGCGTATCGGGACAGAACTACAATGAGCAGTTCTTC.

In this sample, this clone turned up once. The chain employs TRBV6-5 and TRBJ2-7, with 10 bases lining up with TRBD2. This CDR3 has 15 amino acids. Trimming removed 2 bases from V and 4 bases from J; junction bases left unmatched: 5. Germline V gene sequence: CDR1 MNHEY, CDR2 SVGAGI. CDR3 amino acids: CASSYTSGAPYEQYV. CDR3 DNA sequence: TGTGCCAGCAGTTACACTAGCGGGGCTCCGTACGAGCAGTACGTC.

The CDR3 nucleotides are TGTGCTAGTGGTTCTCGCCCAGGGGGCACGCTCTCTGAAGCTTTCTTT. Its protein product is CASGSRPGGTLSEAFF. This chain connects TRBV12-5 to TRBJ1-1; TRBD1 agrees at 8 bases. Trimming at V came to 4 bases and at J to 6 bases, leaving 13 bases not matched to a gene. This CDR3 contains 16 residues. Germline values: CDR1 LGHNT, CDR2 FRNRAP. The complete variable domain, with remaining parts taken from reference TRBV12-5 and TRBJ1-1, reads DARVTQTPRHKVTEMGQEVTMRCQPILGHNTVFWYRQTMMQGLELLAYFRNRAPLDDSGMPKDRFSAEMPDATLATLKIQPSEPRDSAVYFCASGSRPGGTLSEAFFGQGTRLTVV.

The chain employs TRBV10-3 and TRBJ2-1; weak D call: TRBD1 (5 bases). Germline-derived CDR1 and CDR2 are ENHRY and SYGVKD. V was clipped by 2 bases and J by 10 bases, with 15 bases between them. The CDR3 consists of 14 residues. The CDR3 protein is CAISEGPSREEQFF. CDR3 in DNA: TGTGCCATCAGTGAGGGCCCCTCCAGGGAAGAGCAGTTCTTC.

V is TRBV5-8 and J is TRBJ1-6; D is ambiguous. Germline-derived CDR1 and CDR2 are SGHTS and YDEGEE. The CDR3 sequence is 14 residues long. V was trimmed by 1 base and J by 10 bases, leaving 12 bases between them. The CDR3 here is CASSLPGEPSPLHF. In DNA, the CDR3 is TGTGCCAGCAGCTTGCCCGGGGAGCCATCACCCCTCCACTTT.

The chain joins TRBV19 to TRBJ2-7; a weak D match, TRBD1 (5 bases). Per germline, CDR1 LNHDA and CDR2 SQIVND (reference sequence). V lost 1 base and J lost 4, with 8 bases in between. This CDR3 spans 13 amino acids. The CDR3 reads CASSIGNRYEQYV. The CDR3, as DNA: TGTGCCAGTAGTATAGGTAACAGGTACGAGCAGTACGTC.

Written as DNA, the CDR3 is TGCGCCAGCAGCCAGGATCGAACAGGGAGGGAAAAACTGTTTTTT. This codes for CASSQDRTGREKLFF. This chain joins TRBV4-3 and TRBJ1-4; perhaps TRBD1 as D (6 bases). V was pared by 3 bases and J by 8 bases, with 16 bases between. Germline V gene data show CDR1 as LGHNA and CDR2 as YSLEER. The CDR3 consists of 15 residues.

The chain links TRBV28 to TRBJ1-1; D unresolved. In germline, CDR1 is MDHEN, CDR2 SYDVKM. The CDR3 covers 14 residues. Deletions cut 5 bases from V and 3 bases from J, with 13 bases between. The CDR3 sequence is CASSRREQYTEAFF. The CDR3 DNA sequence: TGTGCCAGCAGTCGACGGGAACAGTACACTGAAGCTTTCTTT.

The V call is TRBV7-3, the J call TRBJ2-6; TRBD2 agrees at 7 bases. There are 16 residues in the CDR3. CDR1 SGHTA and CDR2 FQGTGA come from the germline V gene. The trim removed 4 bases at V and 4 bases at J, leaving 7 bases unmatched. CDR3 coding DNA: TGTGCCAGCAGCTCCAAGGGAGGGGCCGGGGCCAACGTCCTGACTTTC. Protein sequence: CASSSKGGAGANVLTF.

Written as DNA, the CDR3 is TGTGCCAGCAGCCAAGATCCCCGTCGGGGGTGGGCTGAAAAACTGTTTTTT. Translated, it gives CASSQDPRRGWAEKLFF. The chain carries TRBV3-1 (or the pseudogene TRBV3-2) and TRBJ1-4, with D possibly TRBD1 on 5 matching bases. Per the germline V gene, CDR1 is LGHDT and CDR2 is YNNKEL (reference sequence). Trimming took 0 bases from V and 7 from J, leaving 18 bases between them. This CDR3 spans 17 amino acids.

As concerns this clone: The same CDR3 arises from other DNA sequences in this sample as well. This chain links TRBV7-3 with TRBJ2-1; 15 bases are a match to TRBD2. The CDR3 is 14 amino acids. CDR1 is SGHTA, CDR2 FQGTGA, per germline. V trimming: 5 bases; J trimming: 10 bases; junction bases outside the gene matches: 3. The CDR3 region is CASSPGTSGGEQFF. CDR3 coding DNA: TGTGCCAGCAGCCCCGGGACTAGCGGGGGGGAGCAGTTCTTC.

The CDR3 protein is CASSWDLAKNIQYF. The CDR3 coding sequence is TGTGCCAGCAGCTGGGATCTAGCCAAAAACATTCAGTACTTC. The V call is TRBV6-5, the J call TRBJ2-4; D uncertain. Germline V gene data show CDR1 as MNHEY and CDR2 as SVGAGI. The CDR3 spans 14 residues. The germline V and J ends were trimmed by 6 bases and 0 bases, with 9 bases remaining between them.

This clone has just one count. Here the CDR3 reads CASRAGTGNEKLFF. The DNA of the CDR3 is TGTGCCAGCAGGGCTGGGACAGGTAATGAAAAACTGTTTTTT. The chain uses TRBV7-2 and TRBJ1-4, with TRBD1 matching 8 bases. Germline V gene data show CDR1 as SGHTA and CDR2 as FQGNSA. Trimming took 6 bases from V and 4 from J; bases not matched to a gene: 4. This CDR3 comprises 14 residues.

The genes are TRBV11-2 and TRBJ1-2; D uncertain. Trimming removed 0 bases from V and 7 bases from J, with 12 bases in between. The CDR3 is made up of 14 amino acids. The germline gives CDR1 SGHAT, CDR2 FQNNGV. The CDR3: CASSLDENKGGYTF. Here the CDR3 DNA reads TGTGCCAGCAGCTTAGACGAAAACAAAGGTGGCTACACCTTC.